This TCR beta chain was identified during a study of shared clonotypes between healthy human individuals. Study-level information: A couple of women and a few men aged 18 to 49 made up the donors.

From germline, CDR1 is SQVTM and CDR2 ANQGSEA. The CDR3 has 14 residues. The V end was cut by 6 bases, the J end by 1 base, with 15 bases between. Sequenced by immunoSEQ multiplex PCR; TCRdb stores in-frame clones only, minus some. This sample has about 590,000 clones, with around 95% found just once. To note about this clone: As yet, its antigen is unknown.

Cells designated naive CD8 were CD45RO-negative and were positively selected for CCR7, with terminally differentiated effector memory CD45RA+ cells excluded. Broader study findings: In general, naive subsets displayed greater estimated richness than memory subsets did. It was expected that sequencing depth would affect clonotype sharing among donors. The sharing of 4.5% to 5% of naive CD4 clonotypes was seen across a handful of donors.

This clonotype was obtained from a woman under 40 in good health. The chain joins TRBV29-1 to TRBJ1-1; a possible D gene is TRBD1 (5 bases). The specimen was naive CD8+ T cells sorted from blood. CDR3 sequence: CSVGAGSANTEAFF. The CDR3 DNA follows: TGCAGCGTCGGGGCAGGGTCTGCGAACACTGAAGCTTTCTTT.